These T cell receptor beta chains were read from a single sample in a study of response to subunit inactivated influenza vaccine. Each CDR3 protein gets one entry after TCRdb re-called the RT-PCR reads with MiXCR. Altogether 550,000 to 800,000 distinct CDR3 sequences are present, about 15% being singletons, with the ten largest covering less than 9%. Material: PBMCs from blood, obtained less than 15 days before vaccination. These receptors were taken from a man aged 50-60 years who received an inactivated influenza vaccine. The CDR3 runs from the conserved cysteine through the conserved F or W. Each record gives: J gene, D gene, clone size, V gene, CDR3 DNA, CDR3 protein. D genes are given only for firm matches. Rows give clone size only sometimes, using once, few, many, or a class for an expanded clone.

TRBJ2-1,.,few,TRBV24-1,TGTGCCACCAGTGACCCGACTGGTTTCAATGAGCAGTTCTTC,CATSDPTGFNEQFF
TRBJ2-5,.,.,TRBV20-1,TGCTGTGCTAGAGATAGGAGGAACCATCAAGAGACCCAGTACTTC,CCARDRRNHQETQYF
TRBJ1-1,.,few,TRBV10-3,TGTGCCATCAGTGACCTGCGGGGGGCCGACAAGAACACTGAAGCTTTCTTT,CAISDLRGADKNTEAFF
TRBJ2-2,.,few,TRBV7-8,TGTGCCAGCAGCCACCTTGAGAACACCGGGGAGCTGTTTTTT,CASSHLENTGELFF
TRBJ2-5,.,few,TRBV6-5,TGTGCCAGCAGTTACAACTGGGATTCGAAGACCCAGTACTTC,CASSYNWDSKTQYF
TRBJ2-3,TRBD1,.,TRBV10-2,TGCGCCAGCAGTAGGACAGGGTCTGGCACAGATACGCAGTATTTT,CASSRTGSGTDTQYF
TRBJ2-2,TRBD1,few,TRBV4-3,TGCGCCAGCAGCCAAGGCACAGGGGGCGTCACCGGGGAGCTGTTTTTT,CASSQGTGGVTGELFF
TRBJ2-5,.,.,TRBV18,TGTGCCAGCTCAGAACAGCGACAAGAGACCCAGTACTTC,CASSEQRQETQYF
TRBJ2-2,.,few,TRBV24-1,TGTGCCACCAAGGGATCCCCCGGGGAGCTGTTTTTT,CATKGSPGELFF
TRBJ2-1,TRBD2,many,TRBV5-1,TGCGCCAGCAGCTTGGCCCCGGTTCTAGCGGGAAGGAATGAGCAGTTCTTC,CASSLAPVLAGRNEQFF
TRBJ2-1,.,few,TRBV11-3,TGTGCCAGCAGCTTCGGACTTGGAAACAATGAGCAGTTCTTC,CASSFGLGNNEQFF
TRBJ2-7,.,.,TRBV7-2,TGTGCCAGCAGCTTTGTACTATTTATCGAGCAGTACTTC,CASSFVLFIEQYF
TRBJ1-5,.,few,TRBV20-1,TGCAGTGCTATCCAGGGACCAAATAGCAATCAGCCCCAGCATTTT,CSAIQGPNSNQPQHF
TRBJ2-1,TRBD1,many,TRBV5-1,TGCGCCAGCAGCTATGGGGGGACAGGGAGCTCCTACAATGAGCAGTTCTTC,CASSYGGTGSSYNEQFF
TRBJ2-7,.,few,TRBV7-9,TGTGCCAGCAGCGGAACCGGCAGGGTATTTCACGAGCAGTACTTC,CASSGTGRVFHEQYF
TRBJ2-4,.,.,TRBV6-5,TGTGCCAGCAGTTACTCGGCGGGGGCCAAAAACATTCAGTACTTC,CASSYSAGAKNIQYF
TRBJ1-5,.,.,TRBV20-1,TGCAGTGCTAGAGAGCCTCAGGGAAATCAGCCCCAGCATTTT,CSAREPQGNQPQHF
TRBJ2-5,TRBD2,.,TRBV12-3/TRBV12-4,TGTGCCAGCAGTCGGGGACTAGCGGGAGGAGGGGAGACCCAGTACTTC,CASSRGLAGGGETQYF
TRBJ2-5,TRBD2,many,TRBV12-3/TRBV12-4,TGTGCCAGCTCTAAAGCGGGAGGGGAGGAGACCCAGTACTTC,CASSKAGGEETQYF
TRBJ2-3,TRBD1,.,TRBV20-1,TGCAGTGCGCCGGACAGGGGGGGCACAGATACGCAGTATTTT,CSAPDRGGTDTQYF
TRBJ2-7,.,.,TRBV14,TGTGCCAGCAGCCAGGAAAATCACCGGGACGGATACGAGCAGTACTTC,CASSQENHRDGYEQYF
TRBJ2-7,TRBD2,few,TRBV5-6,TGTGCCAGCAGCGAAAGGACTAGCCGGCAGTACTTC,CASSERTSRQYF
TRBJ1-5,TRBD1,.,TRBV12-3/TRBV12-4,TGTGCCAGCAGGCAACAGGGGACTCAGCCCCAGCATTTT,CASRQQGTQPQHF
TRBJ2-7,.,.,TRBV7-9,TGTGCCAGCAGCTCTAGTGGCAAGACCTACGAGCAGTACTTC,CASSSSGKTYEQYF
TRBJ1-1,.,few,TRBV11-2,TGTGCCACCCAAAAATTAGGGGCGAACACTGAAGCTTTCTTT,CATQKLGANTEAFF
TRBJ2-3,.,.,TRBV5-1,TGCGCCAGCAGCCCCTTTCTTGCAGCAGATACGCAGTATTTT,CASSPFLAADTQYF
TRBJ2-5,.,few,TRBV12-3/TRBV12-4,TGTGCCAGCAGTCCCGGCGGGGTGAAAGAGACCCAGTACTTC,CASSPGGVKETQYF
TRBJ2-5,.,few,TRBV10-3,TGTGCCATCAGTGAGTCGACTCGCGGTTCAGAGACCCAGTACTTC,CAISESTRGSETQYF
TRBJ2-7,.,.,TRBV7-9,TGTGCCAGCAGCTTAGGGGCCGGACAGTCCGGCGAGCAGTACTTC,CASSLGAGQSGEQYF
TRBJ2-2,.,.,TRBV10-3,TGTGCCATCAGTGAGTTCGGCGGGGAGCTGTTTTTT,CAISEFGGELFF
TRBJ2-7,.,few,TRBV28,TGTGCCAGCAGTGAAGGGACGTATTCCTACGAGCAGTACTTC,CASSEGTYSYEQYF
TRBJ2-3,TRBD2,.,TRBV9,TGTGCCAGCAGCGTAGGGACTAGCGGGGCCACAGATACGCAGTATTTT,CASSVGTSGATDTQYF
TRBJ2-7,TRBD2,few,TRBV2,TGTGCCAGCAGTGAACTAGCGGGGTTGGTCGAGCAGTACTTC,CASSELAGLVEQYF
TRBJ2-7,TRBD1,.,TRBV25-1,TGTGCCAGCAGTGAGCGAGGACAGGGTCCCTACGAGCAGTACTTC,CASSERGQGPYEQYF
TRBJ2-7,.,.,TRBV29-1,TGCAGCGTCATTGACGGTCGCTCCTACGAGCAGTACTTC,CSVIDGRSYEQYF
TRBJ2-1,TRBD1,many,TRBV7-9,TGTGCCAGCAGCCACTGGACAGGGCTTCTTAACAATGAGCAGTTCTTC,CASSHWTGLLNNEQFF
TRBJ2-1,TRBD2,few,TRBV5-1,TGCGCCAGCAGCTCGGGACTAGCGGGAGTCTCCTACAATGAGCAGTTCTTC,CASSSGLAGVSYNEQFF
TRBJ1-4,.,few,TRBV12-3/TRBV12-4,TGTGCCAGCAGCCTCGCAGGGTCTAATGAAAAACTGTTTTTT,CASSLAGSNEKLFF
TRBJ2-4,TRBD2,few,TRBV12-3/TRBV12-4,TGTGCCAGCAGTCCCGGGACTAGCAGGAGAGCCAAAAACATTCAGTACTTC,CASSPGTSRRAKNIQYF
TRBJ2-7,TRBD1,few,TRBV4-1,TGCGCCAGCAGGGAGACAGGGGCATCTAGTTCCTACGAGCAGTACTTC,CASRETGASSSYEQYF
TRBJ1-1,.,few,TRBV6-2/TRBV6-3,TGTGCCAGCAGTTACGTGGGGGGGGCAGCCACTGAAGCTTTCTTT,CASSYVGGAATEAFF
TRBJ1-2,.,.,TRBV4-2,TGTGCCAGCAGCCAAGATCGGACGGCTCGAGGTGGCTACACCTTC,CASSQDRTARGGYTF
TRBJ1-2,.,.,TRBV12-3/TRBV12-4,TGTGCCAGCAGTTTACCGGCCGACTATGGCTACACCTTC,CASSLPADYGYTF
TRBJ2-1,.,few,TRBV7-9,TGTGCCAGCAGCTTACGGGGAAGGGGTTACAACAATGAGCAGTTCTTC,CASSLRGRGYNNEQFF
TRBJ2-2,TRBD2,few,TRBV29-1,TGCAGCGTTGGATCCGGGCCGGGGGGTCACACCGGGGAGCTGTTTTTT,CSVGSGPGGHTGELFF
TRBJ2-3,.,few,TRBV7-9,TGTGCCAGCAGCTTGCCCCTTGTTCCAGATACGCAGTATTTT,CASSLPLVPDTQYF